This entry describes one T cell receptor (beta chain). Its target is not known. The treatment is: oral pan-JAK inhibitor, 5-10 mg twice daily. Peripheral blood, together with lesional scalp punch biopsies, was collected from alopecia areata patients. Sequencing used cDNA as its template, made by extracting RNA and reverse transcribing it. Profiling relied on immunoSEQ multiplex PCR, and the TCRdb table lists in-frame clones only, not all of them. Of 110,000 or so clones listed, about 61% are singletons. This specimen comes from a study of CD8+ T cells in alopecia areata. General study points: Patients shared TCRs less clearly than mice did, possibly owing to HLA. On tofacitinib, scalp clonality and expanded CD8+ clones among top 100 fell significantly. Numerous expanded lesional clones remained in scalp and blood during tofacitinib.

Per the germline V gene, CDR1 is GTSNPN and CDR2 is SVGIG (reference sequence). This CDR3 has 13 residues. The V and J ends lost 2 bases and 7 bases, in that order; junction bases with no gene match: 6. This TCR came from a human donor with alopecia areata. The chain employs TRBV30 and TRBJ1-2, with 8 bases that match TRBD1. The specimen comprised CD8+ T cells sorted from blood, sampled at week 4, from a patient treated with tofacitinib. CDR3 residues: CAWSIGQGGGYTF. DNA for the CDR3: TGTGCCTGGAGTATCGGACAGGGCGGTGGCTACACCTTC.